Below are 26 T cell receptor beta chains sequenced from a single sample in a study of identical twins. TCRdb processed the 5' RACE reads anew with MiXCR; each CDR3 protein has one entry. The sample holds some 270,000 distinct CDR3 sequences, about 8.9% seen once. These same data were also listed under a study on yellow fever vaccine responses in identical twins.

Sequenced input: CD8+ T cells sorted from blood. All receptors come from a woman in her late teens or twenties in good health.

The V and J genes are TRBV4-1 and TRBJ2-1, with D tentatively TRBD2 (6 bases). CDR3 length equals 14 residues. Trimming took off 6 bases at V and 6 bases at J, with 15 bases between the two ends. CDR1 MGHRA and CDR2 YSYEKL come from the germline V gene. The CDR3 here is CASSGTSLVNEQFF. CDR3 bases: TGCGCCAGCAGTGGTACTAGCCTTGTCAATGAGCAGTTCTTC.

This clonotype was seen many times. CDR3 sequence reads: CASSSRDYEQYF. The CDR3 DNA follows: TGTGCCAGCAGCTCCAGGGACTACGAGCAGTACTTC. The V gene is TRBV7-8, the J gene TRBJ2-7; maybe TRBD1 (5 bases). V was trimmed by 4 bases and J by 3 bases, leaving 7 bases between them. CDR3 length: 12 residues. CDR1 SGHVS and CDR2 FQNEAQ come from the germline V gene. The variable domain in full, with the rest retrieved from reference TRBV7-8 and TRBJ2-7, is GAGVSQSPRYKVAKRGQDVALRCDPISGHVSLFWYQQALGQGPEFLTYFQNEAQLDKSGLPSDRFFAERPEGSVSTLKIQRTQQEDSAVYLCASSSRDYEQYFGPGTRLTVT.

This clonotype was counted ten times or more. The rearrangement links TRBV20-1 to TRBJ2-4, with TRBD2 matching over 7 bases. CDR1 is DFQATT and CDR2 is SNEGSKA in the germline V gene (reference sequence). CDR3 length: 13 residues. Unmatched junction bases numbered 6, after V lost 4 bases and J lost 6 bases. The CDR3 is CSANERDRNIQYF. The CDR3 DNA is TGCAGTGCTAACGAGCGGGACCGAAACATTCAGTACTTC.

This clonotype was observed a handful of times. The chain employs TRBV7-9 and TRBJ2-1; 7 bases match TRBD2. The CDR3 is made up of 13 amino acids. Germline assignment: CDR1 SEHNR and CDR2 FQNEAQ (reference sequence). The ends lost 6 bases at V and 6 bases at J; junction bases unmatched: 5. The CDR3 region has the DNA TGTGCCAGCAGATCGGGACTACCCAATGAGCAGTTCTTC. It translates to CASRSGLPNEQFF.

The rearrangement joins TRBV4-1 to TRBJ2-1, with 11 bases fitting TRBD2. Germline values: CDR1 MGHRA, CDR2 YSYEKL. V lost 4 bases to trimming and J lost 8 bases; unmatched junction nucleotides: 10. The CDR3 extends over 16 amino acids. The CDR3 DNA reads as TGCGCCAGCAGCCGAATTAGCGGGAGGGCGGGGGATGAGCAGTTCTTC. This sequence encodes CASSRISGRAGDEQFF.

This clonotype was observed a handful of times. The genes are TRBV12-3 or TRBV12-4 and TRBJ2-2, with 9 nucleotides matching TRBD1. CDR3 length: 16 residues. V was pared by 3 bases and J by 5 bases, with 7 bases of the junction left unmatched. The CDR3 DNA follows: TGTGCCAGCAGTTTCATACAGGGGGCTAGGACCGGGGAGCTGTTTTTT. It translates to CASSFIQGARTGELFF.

This clonotype was seen ten or more times. This chain connects TRBV5-1 to TRBJ2-7; the D call may be TRBD1 or TRBD2 (5 bases each). Trimming shortened V by 3 bases and J by 2 bases, and 18 bases separated the two germline ends. This CDR3 region has 16 residues. Germline CDR1 and CDR2: SGHRS and YFSETQ. The CDR3 DNA reads TGCGCCAGCAGCTGGAGACCCGGGACCCCAGCCTACGAGCAGTACTTC. Translating gives CASSWRPGTPAYEQYF. The full variable domain, with the rest looked up from reference TRBV5-1 and TRBJ2-7, is KAGVTQTPRYLIKTRGQQVTLSCSPISGHRSVSWYQQTPGQGLQFLFEYFSETQRNKGNFPGRFSGRQFSNSRSEMNVSTLELGDSALYLCASSWRPGTPAYEQYFGPGTRLTVT.

The rearrangement uses TRBV6-5 and TRBJ2-7; 7 bases are shared with TRBD2. The germline V gene encodes CDR1 MNHEY and CDR2 SVGAGI. The CDR3 extends over 13 amino acids. Trimming at V came to 2 bases and at J to 9 bases, leaving 7 bases not matched to a gene. DNA for the CDR3: TGTGCCAGCAGTTACGGATCGGGAGGATCGCAGTACTTC. Protein sequence: CASSYGSGGSQYF.

This chain connects TRBV11-2 to TRBJ2-3; tentatively, D is TRBD2 (7 bases). Germline V gene data show CDR1 as SGHAT and CDR2 as FQNNGV. The CDR3 covers 15 residues. The V end lost 3 bases, the J end lost 4 bases, and 14 bases lay between the germline ends. CDR3 residues: CASSFRGGPPDTQYF. The DNA for the CDR3 is TGTGCCAGCAGCTTTCGCGGGGGCCCTCCAGATACGCAGTATTTT.

This clonotype was seen repeatedly, ten times or more. This rearrangement joins TRBV2 to TRBJ2-5, with a weak D call TRBD1 (5 bases). CDR3 length equals 16 residues. The V gene's germline CDR1 is SNHLY and CDR2 FYNNEI. V dropped 6 bases and J dropped 5 bases, with 22 bases sitting between them. The CDR3 reads CASSRPGHPTGETQYF. The CDR3, as DNA: TGTGCCAGCAGCCGACCCGGACACCCTACCGGGGAGACCCAGTACTTC. The full variable domain, with the rest looked up from reference TRBV2 and TRBJ2-5, is EPEVTQTPSHQVTQMGQEVILRCVPISNHLYFYWYRQILGQKVEFLVSFYNNEISEKSEIFDDQFSVERPDGSNFTLKIRSTKLEDSAMYFCASSRPGHPTGETQYFGPGTRLLVL.

This clonotype was seen at least ten times. The chain employs TRBV7-9 and TRBJ2-7, with 9 bases that match TRBD1. The CDR3 spans 15 residues. V was clipped by 1 base and J by 1 base; unmatched bases: 2. Germline assignment: CDR1 SEHNR and CDR2 FQNEAQ (reference sequence). The CDR3 DNA reads TGTGCCAGCAGCTTAGATGGGACAGGGTCCTACGAGCAGTACTTC. This translates into CASSLDGTGSYEQYF.

This clonotype has a handful of counts. The V gene is TRBV7-2, the J gene TRBJ1-3; no clear D gene. The CDR3 spans 15 residues. CDR1 is SGHTA and CDR2 is FQGNSA in the germline V gene. Trimming took off 1 base at V and 2 bases at J, with 9 bases between the two ends. CDR3 in amino acids: CASSLGLGTGNTIYF. CDR3 DNA sequence: TGTGCCAGCAGCTTAGGTCTGGGAACTGGAAACACCATATATTTT.

The chain carries TRBV24-1 and TRBJ2-1; TRBD2 agrees at 10 bases. Unmatched junction bases numbered 11, after V lost 0 bases and J lost 7 bases. The CDR3 is made up of 18 amino acids. The germline V gene encodes CDR1 KGHDR and CDR2 SFDVKD. As DNA, the CDR3 is TGTGCCACCAGTGATTTGAGGGGGGGGCTAGCGGGAGTAAATGAGCAGTTCTTC. Protein: CATSDLRGGLAGVNEQFF.

There are a few counts of this clonotype. The chain joins TRBV7-9 to TRBJ1-5; maybe TRBD1 (5 bases). Germline values: CDR1 SEHNR, CDR2 FQNEAQ (reference sequence). This CDR3 has 13 amino acids. V was clipped by 5 bases and J by 7 bases, with 12 bases between them. Written as DNA, the CDR3 is TGTGCCAGCAGCCAAGGGGATTACCAGCCCCAGCATTTT. This translates into CASSQGDYQPQHF.

This clonotype appeared many times. J is TRBJ2-1 and V is TRBV24-1, with TRBD2 identical over 7 bases. CDR1 and CDR2 (germline): KGHDR, SFDVKD. Germline trimming cut 2 bases from V and 4 bases from J; bases unmatched to any gene: 7. This CDR3 comprises 16 residues. This CDR3 is CATSDYSSGTYNEQFF. The CDR3 DNA reads as TGTGCCACCAGTGATTATTCTAGCGGAACTTACAATGAGCAGTTCTTC.

The sample holds a few counts of this clonotype. This chain connects TRBV9 to TRBJ1-5; 7 nucleotides line up with TRBD1. The CDR3 covers 14 residues. Germline V gene data show CDR1 as SGDLS and CDR2 as YYNGEE. Losses at the gene ends were 3 bases for V and 6 bases for J; bases not matched to a gene: 6. The CDR3 here is CASSEGQSGQPQHF. In nucleotides, the CDR3 is TGTGCCAGCAGCGAGGGACAGTCGGGTCAGCCCCAGCATTTT.

The chain uses TRBV5-6 and TRBJ2-3; TRBD1 matches 8 bases. Germline CDR1 and CDR2: SGHDT and YYEEEE. Trimming cost V 4 bases and J 3 bases; bases outside gene matches: 7. CDR3 size: 15 residues. The CDR3 loop reads CASSKGGTGTDTQYF. The CDR3, as DNA: TGTGCCAGCAGCAAAGGGGGGACAGGAACAGATACGCAGTATTTT.

The rearrangement joins TRBV12-3 or TRBV12-4 to TRBJ2-1, with TRBD2 matching over 15 bases. CDR3 length: 18 residues. V shed 10 bases and J 0 bases; nucleotides not matched to a gene: 10. The CDR3 loop reads CAISHGTSGGSSYNEQFF. DNA for the CDR3: TGTGCCATCAGCCACGGGACTAGCGGGGGGTCCTCCTACAATGAGCAGTTCTTC.

This clonotype was seen more than once but under ten times. The DNA for the CDR3 is TGTGCCAGCAGTGAGGGTGGACTAGCGGGCCTTGGCACAGATACGCAGTATTTT. Its translation is CASSEGGLAGLGTDTQYF. The chain joins TRBV6-4 to TRBJ2-3; 11 bases are a match to TRBD2. From germline, CDR1 is MRHNA and CDR2 SNTAGT. The CDR3 is 18 amino acids. V lost 3 bases, J lost 1 base, and 9 bases stayed unmatched.

This clonotype came up many times. This chain connects TRBV4-3 to TRBJ2-1; 8 nucleotides match TRBD2. The length of the CDR3 is 17 residues. The junction had 8 bases not matched to a gene; V was cut back by 2 bases and J by 2 bases. Germline V gene lookup returns CDR1 LGHNA and CDR2 YSLEER. The CDR3 DNA sequence: TGCGCCAGCAGCCAAACTAGGACTAGCATAGCCTACAATGAGCAGTTCTTC. As protein: CASSQTRTSIAYNEQFF.

The V gene is TRBV2, the J gene TRBJ2-3; no clear D gene. CDR3 length: 10 residues. Trimming cost V 6 bases and J 11 bases, with 9 bases left between them. Looked up from germline, CDR1 is SNHLY and CDR2 is FYNNEI. Written as DNA, the CDR3 is TGTGCCAGCAGGGGCACGGAGCAGTATTTT. Its protein product is CASRGTEQYF.

This clonotype was recorded a few times. CDR3 loop: CASSLALKLAETQYF. Written as DNA, the CDR3 is TGTGCCAGCAGCTTAGCGCTAAAACTGGCAGAGACCCAGTACTTC. The gene calls are TRBV7-2 and TRBJ2-5; D remains unclear. Between the trimmed V and J ends, which lost 0 bases and 4 bases, there was a span of 12 bases. The CDR3 is 15 residues long. CDR1 is SGHTA and CDR2 is FQGNSA in the germline V gene.

The J gene is TRBJ2-5, the V gene TRBV7-9; TRBD1 agrees at 7 bases. Trimming took 11 bases from V and 2 from J; bases not matched to a gene: 5. The CDR3 runs to 12 residues. The V gene's germline CDR1 is SEHNR and CDR2 FQNEAQ (reference sequence). CDR3 DNA sequence: TGTGCCTTTCCGACAGGGCAAGAGACCCAGTACTTC. It yields the protein CAFPTGQETQYF.

This clonotype was seen a handful of times. V and J are TRBV7-9 and TRBJ2-2; tentative D call: TRBD2 (6 bases). The germline V gene has CDR1 SEHNR and CDR2 FQNEAQ (reference sequence). The CDR3 is 16 amino acids. V lost 1 base, J lost 6 bases, and 15 bases lay in between. CDR3 coding DNA: TGTGCCAGCAGCTTAGTAGGCTACGGGACTGCCGGGGAGCTGTTTTTT. Translated: CASSLVGYGTAGELFF.

This clonotype was observed at least ten times. This chain connects TRBV6-5 to TRBJ2-7; no reliable D call. Germline CDR1 reads MNHEY; CDR2 reads SVGAGI. This CDR3 has 11 residues. V lost 6 bases and J 3 bases, leaving 6 bases between the germline ends. CDR3 nucleotides: TGTGCCAGCAGGACAAGCTACGAGCAGTACTTC. It is translated as CASRTSYEQYF.

Many counts were recorded for this clonotype. This chain uses TRBV6-1 with TRBJ2-1; the match to TRBD2 covers 11 bases. Germline CDR1 MNHNS, CDR2 SASEGT. V shed 5 bases, J shed 6 bases, and the junction held 6 bases outside the gene matches. The CDR3 contains 15 residues. For the CDR3, the DNA is TGTGCCAGCAGTCTAACTAGCGGGGGACCCAATGAGCAGTTCTTC. This gives the protein CASSLTSGGPNEQFF.